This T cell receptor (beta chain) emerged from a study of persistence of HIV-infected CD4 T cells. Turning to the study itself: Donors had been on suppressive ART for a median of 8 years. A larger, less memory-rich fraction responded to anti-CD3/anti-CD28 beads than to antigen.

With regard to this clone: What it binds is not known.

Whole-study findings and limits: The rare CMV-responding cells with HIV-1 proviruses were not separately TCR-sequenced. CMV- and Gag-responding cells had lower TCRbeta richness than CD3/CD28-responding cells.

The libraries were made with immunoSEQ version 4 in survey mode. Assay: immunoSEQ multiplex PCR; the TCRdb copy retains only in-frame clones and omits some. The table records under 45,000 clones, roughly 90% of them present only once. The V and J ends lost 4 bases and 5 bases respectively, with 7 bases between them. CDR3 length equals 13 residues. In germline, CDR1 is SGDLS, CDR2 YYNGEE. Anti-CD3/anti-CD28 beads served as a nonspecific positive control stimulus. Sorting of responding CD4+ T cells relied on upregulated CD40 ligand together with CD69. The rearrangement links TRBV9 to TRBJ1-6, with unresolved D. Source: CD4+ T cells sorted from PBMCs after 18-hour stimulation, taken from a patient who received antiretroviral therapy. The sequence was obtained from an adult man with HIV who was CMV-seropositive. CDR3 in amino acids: CASSKVDNSPLHF. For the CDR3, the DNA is TGTGCCAGCAGCAAGGTGGATAATTCACCCCTCCACTTT.